This TCR beta chain emerged from a study of T cell changes during pregnancy in multiple sclerosis (dated 2019 in TCRdb). Regarding the complete study: The study looked at changes in the T cell repertoire across pregnancy in women with multiple sclerosis.

The junction shows trimming of 1 base on V and 3 bases on J, plus 16 bases between the germline ends. The CDR3, from cysteine to phenylalanine, totals 16 residues. The read is trimmed to its CDR3 DNA, 48 bases read in frame from base 1. CDR1 and CDR2 were assigned from the germline V gene as SGHTS and YDEGEE. As concerns this clone: Its antigen is unknown. No quality values exist for individual bases; no much larger clone is one base distant.

Libraries came from the immunoSEQ multiplex PCR assay. This is the immuneACCESS table as TCRdb keeps it, with only in-frame sequences that have V and J called. A part of the clones is gone; compared with another copy, unresolved V genes explain less than half, and the rest is unexplained. This sample has around 59,000 clones in its table, and 93% of those were observed once. The top ten hold approximately 3.5% of the sample. The clonotype originates from a female donor with multiple sclerosis, enrolled in a pregnancy study. The sample was CD8+ T cells from peripheral blood mononuclear cells, taken in the second trimester of pregnancy. The rearrangement combines TRBV5-8 with TRBJ1-2, with the D segment identity uncertain. The DNA reads TGTGCCAGCAGCTTGTGGGCCGCGGGCTCTGACTATGGCTACACCTTC. It is translated as CASSLWAAGSDYGYTF.